The 3 T cell receptor beta chains below were found in one sample sequenced in a study of blood T cell repertoires in COVID-19. The method was immunoSEQ multiplex PCR; TCRdb's version includes in-frame clones alone and lacks a portion of them. The sample carries roughly 220,000 clones, approximately 90% recorded once. Material: peripheral blood. The receptors here all came from a man older than 75 with acute or convalescent COVID-19.

The chain couples TRBV5-6 to TRBJ2-7; a weak D match, TRBD1 (5 bases). Trimming stripped 0 bases from V and 3 bases from J, with 13 bases between. CDR3 length equals 15 residues. The germline V gene has CDR1 SGHDT and CDR2 YYEEEE. CDR3 bases: TGTGCCAGCAGCTTGGTTTTCGACAGCAACTACGAGCAGTACTTC. It specifies CASSLVFDSNYEQYF.

This chain joins TRBV3-1 (or the pseudogene TRBV3-2) and TRBJ1-2; D not certain. Trimming shortened V by 3 bases and J by 8 bases, and 13 bases separated the two germline ends. Germline-derived CDR1 and CDR2 are LGHDT and YNNKEL (reference sequence). CDR3 length: 13 residues. CDR3 protein: CASSQVQARGYTF. CDR3 coding DNA: TGTGCCAGCAGCCAGGTGCAGGCGCGCGGCTACACCTTC.

The chain joins TRBV11-3 to TRBJ2-3, with 11 bases identical to TRBD2. This CDR3 spans 18 amino acids. Germline CDR1 and CDR2: SGHNT and YENEEA. V was pared by 1 base and J by 5 bases, with 11 bases of the junction left unmatched. The DNA of the CDR3 is TGTGCCAGCAGCTTAGGATTCATAGCGGGAGGGCCAAGAGATACGCAGTATTTT. This codes for CASSLGFIAGGPRDTQYF.